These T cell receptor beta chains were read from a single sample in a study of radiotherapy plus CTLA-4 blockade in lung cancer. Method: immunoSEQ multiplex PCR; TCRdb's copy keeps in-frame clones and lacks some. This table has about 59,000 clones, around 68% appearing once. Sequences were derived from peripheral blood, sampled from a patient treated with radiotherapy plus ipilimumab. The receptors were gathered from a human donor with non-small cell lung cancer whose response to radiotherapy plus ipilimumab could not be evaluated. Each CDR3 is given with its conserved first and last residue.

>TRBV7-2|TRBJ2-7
CASSSSGDASYEQYF
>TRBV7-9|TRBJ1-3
CASSQDGLPGNTIYF
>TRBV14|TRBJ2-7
CASSRTTGQQYF
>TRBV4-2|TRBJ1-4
CASSQDPVGHTNEKLFF
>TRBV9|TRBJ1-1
CASSVPSPEAFF
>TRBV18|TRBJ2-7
CASSAEGAYEQYF
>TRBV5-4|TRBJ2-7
CASSAGLAGGYEQYF
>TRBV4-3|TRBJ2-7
CASSQDGPPGESSYEQYF
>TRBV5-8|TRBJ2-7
CASSFLVRYEQYF
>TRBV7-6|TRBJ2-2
CASSLVGGGELFF
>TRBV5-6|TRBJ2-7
CASSRRGYEQYF
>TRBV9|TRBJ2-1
CASSVQGANYNEQFF
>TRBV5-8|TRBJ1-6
CASSFRDSYSPLHF
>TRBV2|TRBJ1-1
CASSYYRTEAFF
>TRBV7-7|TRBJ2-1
CASSQGLAGDNEQFF
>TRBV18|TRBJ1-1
CASSPRDRGTEAFF
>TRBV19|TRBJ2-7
CASSGGTYGRWQYF
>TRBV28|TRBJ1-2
CASAFVLGGYGYTF
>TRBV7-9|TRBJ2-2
CASSLERGLSTGELFF
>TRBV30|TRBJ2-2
CAWSVWGRAGSGELFF
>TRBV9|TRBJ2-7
CASSGGLAGGSYEQYF
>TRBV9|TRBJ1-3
CASSAGLSGNTIYF
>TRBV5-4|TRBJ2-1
CASSGGLAGGKGSYNEQFF
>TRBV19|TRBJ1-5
CASSVDRGYSNQPQHF
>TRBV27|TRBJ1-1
CASSLTGSGEAFF
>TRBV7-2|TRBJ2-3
CASRPGSTDTQYF
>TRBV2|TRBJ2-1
CASRVGLAGSNEQFF
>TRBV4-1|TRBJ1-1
CASSQDGTGGITEAFF
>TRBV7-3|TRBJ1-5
CASSQDRGLPQHF
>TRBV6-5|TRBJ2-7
CASSRVPGEQYF
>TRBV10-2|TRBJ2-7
CASSDDRGVGEQYF
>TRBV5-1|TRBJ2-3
CASSFQTSGQLTDTQYF
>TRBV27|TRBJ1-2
CASSLFRGGDYGYTF
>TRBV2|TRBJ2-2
CASRKLAGVNTGELFF
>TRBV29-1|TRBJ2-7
CSVEGGSGRDYEQYF
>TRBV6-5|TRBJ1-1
CASRLTGGITEAFF
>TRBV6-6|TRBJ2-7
CAGSPGQVSYEQYF
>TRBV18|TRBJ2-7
CASSPDWNSYEQYF
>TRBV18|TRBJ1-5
CASSPAGPGQPQHF
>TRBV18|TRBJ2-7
CASSPGGPYEQYF
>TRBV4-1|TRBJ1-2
CASSQGGRGANYGYTF
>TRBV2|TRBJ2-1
CARRSLRGRREQFF
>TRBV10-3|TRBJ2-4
CATAGTSGISAKNIQYF
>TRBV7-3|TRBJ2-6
CASSTGGTGANVLTF
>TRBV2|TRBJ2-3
CASSGARGGTDTQYF
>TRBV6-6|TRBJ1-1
CASSYGPAGTEAFF
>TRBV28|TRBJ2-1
CASSLLANEQFF
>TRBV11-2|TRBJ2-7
CASSLFPGTGSFF
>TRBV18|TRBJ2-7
CASSAGGGDEQYF
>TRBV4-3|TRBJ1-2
CASSQERSGGSGYTF
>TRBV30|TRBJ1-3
CAWSTSSGNTIYF
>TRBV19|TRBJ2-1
CASSIRVGAPDEQFF
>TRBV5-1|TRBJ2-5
CASSMLAGVEETQYF
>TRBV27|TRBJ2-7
CASSLTGFTPYEQYF
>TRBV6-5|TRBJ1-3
CASSYSRQGNTIYF
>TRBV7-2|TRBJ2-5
CASRPGTVQETQYF
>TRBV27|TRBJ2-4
CASSLQGLAKNIQYF
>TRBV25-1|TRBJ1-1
CASSDSGGKRNTEAFF